This TCR beta chain was obtained from a study of control samples from healthy donors and cancer patients. Only in-frame clones appear in the TCRdb table, and some are missing; sequencing was by immunoSEQ multiplex PCR. The sample shows roughly 70,000 clones, around 82% of them seen only once. The CDR3 is 15 amino acids. V was shortened by 4 bases and J by 0 bases, with 11 bases between the two germline ends. Germline CDR1 is SGHRS and CDR2 is YFSETQ. The rearrangement joins TRBV5-1 to TRBJ2-1; D possibly corresponds to TRBD2 (6 bases). The sequenced sample was blood. The sequence derives from a man between 50 and 59 years old in good health. DNA for the CDR3: TGCGCCAGCAGCCTAGCGCCCCTCTCCTACAATGAGCAGTTCTTC. The encoded protein is CASSLAPLSYNEQFF.